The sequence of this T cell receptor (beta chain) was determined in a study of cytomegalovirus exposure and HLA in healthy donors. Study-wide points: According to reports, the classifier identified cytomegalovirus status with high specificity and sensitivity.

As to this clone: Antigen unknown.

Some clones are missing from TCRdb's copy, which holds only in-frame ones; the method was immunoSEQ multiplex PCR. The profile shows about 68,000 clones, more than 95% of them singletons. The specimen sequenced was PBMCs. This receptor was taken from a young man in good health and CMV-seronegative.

The CDR3 DNA reads TGTGCCAGCTCACCTCCCGATCAGGGCACGCAGTATTTT. It translates to CASSPPDQGTQYF. V gene TRBV18 combines with J gene TRBJ2-3; TRBD1 is a possible D gene (5 bases). The CDR3 loop spans 13 amino acids. Trimming pared 3 bases from V and 9 bases from J, leaving 13 bases between. The germline gives CDR1 KGHSH, CDR2 LQKENI.